This T cell receptor (beta chain) stems from a study of PD-1 blockade in classical Hodgkin lymphoma. Study-wide context: Every 2 weeks, patients got 3 mg/kg intravenous nivolumab.

Time point specified: cycle 4 day 1 (C4D1), after 6 weeks of nivolumab. All patients relapsed after autologous stem cell transplantation, and brentuximab vedotin exposure varied. Researchers used magnetic negative selection to pull out pure CD4+ T cells from thawed PBMCs. This CDR3 region has 14 residues. Germline assignment: CDR1 SGDLS and CDR2 YYNGEE. Trimming cost V 4 bases and J 4 bases, with 9 bases left between them. TCRdb's table, derived via immunoSEQ multiplex PCR, lists solely in-frame clones and lacks some. The sample yields more than 10,000 clones, roughly 90% seen once. This material consisted of CD4+ T cells from blood, taken before the fourth cycle of nivolumab. The source is a human donor with classical Hodgkin lymphoma. The chain combines TRBV9 with TRBJ1-6, with TRBD1 as a possible D gene (5 bases). In DNA, the CDR3 is TGTGCCAGCAGCCCGCAGGGTTATAATTCACCCCTCCACTTT. Amino acids: CASSPQGYNSPLHF.